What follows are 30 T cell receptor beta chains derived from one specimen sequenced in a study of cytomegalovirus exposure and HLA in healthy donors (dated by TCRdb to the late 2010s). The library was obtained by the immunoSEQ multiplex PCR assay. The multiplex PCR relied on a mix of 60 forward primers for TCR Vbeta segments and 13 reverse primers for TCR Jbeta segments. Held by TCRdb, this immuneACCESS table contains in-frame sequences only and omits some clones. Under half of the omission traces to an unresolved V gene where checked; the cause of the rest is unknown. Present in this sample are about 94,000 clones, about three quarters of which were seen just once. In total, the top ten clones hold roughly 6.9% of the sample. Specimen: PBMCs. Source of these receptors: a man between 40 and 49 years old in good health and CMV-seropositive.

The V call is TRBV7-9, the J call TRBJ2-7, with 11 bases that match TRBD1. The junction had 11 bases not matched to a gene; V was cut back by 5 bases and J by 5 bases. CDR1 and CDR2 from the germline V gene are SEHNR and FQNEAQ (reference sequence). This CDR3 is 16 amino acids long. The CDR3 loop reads CASSPYTGTGGHEQYF. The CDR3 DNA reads TGTGCCAGCAGCCCTTACACCGGGACAGGGGGTCACGAGCAGTACTTC.

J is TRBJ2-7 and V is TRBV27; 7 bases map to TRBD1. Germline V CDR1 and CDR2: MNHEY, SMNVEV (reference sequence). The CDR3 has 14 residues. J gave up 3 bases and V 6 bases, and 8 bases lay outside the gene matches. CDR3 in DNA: TGTGCCAGCAGCCGACAGGGAATAAGCTACGAGCAGTACTTC. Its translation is CASSRQGISYEQYF.

CDR3 region: CASRTGLAGGLADTQYF. CDR3 nucleotides: TGCGCCAGCAGGACGGGACTAGCGGGGGGGCTGGCAGATACGCAGTATTTT. The chain employs TRBV5-1 and TRBJ2-3; TRBD2 matches 16 bases. V was clipped by 5 bases and J by 4 bases; unmatched bases: 7. Germline values: CDR1 SGHRS, CDR2 YFSETQ. The CDR3 totals 17 residues.

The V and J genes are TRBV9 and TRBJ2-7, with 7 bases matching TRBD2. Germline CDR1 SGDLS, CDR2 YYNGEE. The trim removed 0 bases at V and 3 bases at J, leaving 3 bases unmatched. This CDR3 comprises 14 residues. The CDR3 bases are TGTGCCAGCAGCGTAGCTGGGGGGGACTACGAGCAGTACTTC. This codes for CASSVAGGDYEQYF.

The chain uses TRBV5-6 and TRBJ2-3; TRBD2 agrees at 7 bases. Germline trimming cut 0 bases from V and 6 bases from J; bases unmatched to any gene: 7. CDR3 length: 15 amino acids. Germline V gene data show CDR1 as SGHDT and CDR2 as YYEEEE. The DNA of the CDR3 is TGTGCCAGCAGCTTGGTGGTAGGTAGCGGGGATACGCAGTATTTT. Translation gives CASSLVVGSGDTQYF.

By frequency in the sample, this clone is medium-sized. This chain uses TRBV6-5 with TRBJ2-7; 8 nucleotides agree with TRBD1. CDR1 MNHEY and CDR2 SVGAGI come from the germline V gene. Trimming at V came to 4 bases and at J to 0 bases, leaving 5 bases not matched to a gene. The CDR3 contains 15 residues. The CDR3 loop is CASSSRDRPSYEQYF. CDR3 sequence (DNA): TGTGCCAGCAGTTCCAGGGACAGGCCCTCCTACGAGCAGTACTTC.

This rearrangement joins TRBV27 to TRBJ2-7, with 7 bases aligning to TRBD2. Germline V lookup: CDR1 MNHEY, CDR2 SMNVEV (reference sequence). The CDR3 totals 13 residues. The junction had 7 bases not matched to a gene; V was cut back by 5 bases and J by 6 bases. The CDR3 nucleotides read TGTGCCAGCAGTCCTAGGACGGGGGGCGAGCAGTACTTC. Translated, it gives CASSPRTGGEQYF.

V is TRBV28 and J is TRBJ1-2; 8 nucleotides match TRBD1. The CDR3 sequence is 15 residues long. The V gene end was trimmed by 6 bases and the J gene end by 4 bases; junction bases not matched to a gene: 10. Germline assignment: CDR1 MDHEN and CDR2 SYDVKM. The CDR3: CASRETGTGIYGYTF. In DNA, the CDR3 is TGTGCCAGCAGGGAAACCGGGACAGGTATCTATGGCTACACCTTC.

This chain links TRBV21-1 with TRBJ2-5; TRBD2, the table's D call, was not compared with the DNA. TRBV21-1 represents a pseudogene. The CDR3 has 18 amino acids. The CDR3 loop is CASSKAVGFLGLGRAQYF. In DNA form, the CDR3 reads TGTGCCAGCAGCAAAGCGGTAGGCTTTTTAGGGCTGGGGAGGGCCCAGTACTTC.

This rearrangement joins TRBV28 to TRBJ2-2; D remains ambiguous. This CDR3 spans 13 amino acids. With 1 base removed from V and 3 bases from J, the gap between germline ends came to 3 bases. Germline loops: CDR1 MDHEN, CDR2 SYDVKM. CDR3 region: CASSLSDTGELFF. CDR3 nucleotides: TGTGCCAGCAGTTTATCTGACACCGGGGAGCTGTTTTTT.

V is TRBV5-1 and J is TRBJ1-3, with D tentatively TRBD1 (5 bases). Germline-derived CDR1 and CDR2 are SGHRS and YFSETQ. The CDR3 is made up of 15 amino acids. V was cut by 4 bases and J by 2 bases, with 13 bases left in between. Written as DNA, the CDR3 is TGCGCCAGCAGCAGAGAAACAGGCCCTGGAAACACCATATATTTT. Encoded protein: CASSRETGPGNTIYF.

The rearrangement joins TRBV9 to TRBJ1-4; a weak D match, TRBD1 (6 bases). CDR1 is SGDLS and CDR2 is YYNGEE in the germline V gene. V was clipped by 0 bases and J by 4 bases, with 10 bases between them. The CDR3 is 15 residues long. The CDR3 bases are TGTGCCAGCAGCGTAGGGACAGTCTTTAATGAAAAACTGTTTTTT. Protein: CASSVGTVFNEKLFF.

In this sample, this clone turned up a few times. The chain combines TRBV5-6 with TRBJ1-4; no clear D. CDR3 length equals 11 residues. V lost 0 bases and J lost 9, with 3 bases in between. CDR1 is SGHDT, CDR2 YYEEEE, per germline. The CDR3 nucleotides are TGTGCCAGCAGCTTGGATAAAAAACTGTTTTTT. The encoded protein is CASSLDKKLFF.

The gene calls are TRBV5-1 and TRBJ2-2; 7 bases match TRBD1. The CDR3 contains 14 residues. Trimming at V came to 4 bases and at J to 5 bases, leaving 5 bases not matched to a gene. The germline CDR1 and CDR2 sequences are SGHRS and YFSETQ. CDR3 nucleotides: TGCGCCAGCAGCGGACAGGCCCGAACCGGGGAGCTGTTTTTT. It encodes CASSGQARTGELFF.

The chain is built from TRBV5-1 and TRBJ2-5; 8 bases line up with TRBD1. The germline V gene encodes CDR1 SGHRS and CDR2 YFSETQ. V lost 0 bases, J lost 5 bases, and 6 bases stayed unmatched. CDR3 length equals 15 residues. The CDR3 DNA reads TGCGCCAGCAGCTTGGGGTCAGGGGGCTGGGAGACCCAGTACTTC. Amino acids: CASSLGSGGWETQYF. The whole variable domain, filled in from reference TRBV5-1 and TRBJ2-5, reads KAGVTQTPRYLIKTRGQQVTLSCSPISGHRSVSWYQQTPGQGLQFLFEYFSETQRNKGNFPGRFSGRQFSNSRSEMNVSTLELGDSALYLCASSLGSGGWETQYFGPGTRLLVL.

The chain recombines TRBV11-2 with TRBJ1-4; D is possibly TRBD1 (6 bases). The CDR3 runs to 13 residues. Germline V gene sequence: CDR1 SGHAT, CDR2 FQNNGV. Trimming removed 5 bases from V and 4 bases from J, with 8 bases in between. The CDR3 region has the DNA TGTGCCAGCAGCCGGGACATTAATGAAAAACTGTTTTTT. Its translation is CASSRDINEKLFF.

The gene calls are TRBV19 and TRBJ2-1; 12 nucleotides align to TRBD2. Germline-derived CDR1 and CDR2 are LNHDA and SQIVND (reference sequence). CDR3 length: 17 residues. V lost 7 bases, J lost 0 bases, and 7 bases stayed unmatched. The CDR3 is CASKASGGADSYNEQFF. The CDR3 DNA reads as TGTGCCAGTAAGGCTAGCGGGGGGGCGGACTCCTACAATGAGCAGTTCTTC.

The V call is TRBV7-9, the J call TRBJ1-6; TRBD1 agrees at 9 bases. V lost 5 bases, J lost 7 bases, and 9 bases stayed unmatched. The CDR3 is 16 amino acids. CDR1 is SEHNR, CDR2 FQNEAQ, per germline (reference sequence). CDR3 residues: CASSPQGGTGNSPLHF. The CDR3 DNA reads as TGTGCCAGCAGCCCCCAGGGGGGGACAGGGAATTCACCCCTCCACTTT.

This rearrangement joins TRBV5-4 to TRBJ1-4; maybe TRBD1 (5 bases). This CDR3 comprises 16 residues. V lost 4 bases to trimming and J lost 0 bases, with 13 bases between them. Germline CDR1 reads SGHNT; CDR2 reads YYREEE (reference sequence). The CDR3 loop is CASSRGSGATNEKLFF. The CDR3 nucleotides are TGTGCCAGCAGCCGGGGGTCCGGGGCAACTAATGAAAAACTGTTTTTT.

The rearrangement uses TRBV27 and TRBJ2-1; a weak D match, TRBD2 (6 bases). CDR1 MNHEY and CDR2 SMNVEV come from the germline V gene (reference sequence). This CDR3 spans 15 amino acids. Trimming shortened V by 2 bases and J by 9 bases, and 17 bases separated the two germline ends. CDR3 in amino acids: CASSLGRPGFGEQFF. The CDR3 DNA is TGTGCCAGCAGTTTAGGGAGGCCTGGGTTCGGTGAGCAGTTCTTC.

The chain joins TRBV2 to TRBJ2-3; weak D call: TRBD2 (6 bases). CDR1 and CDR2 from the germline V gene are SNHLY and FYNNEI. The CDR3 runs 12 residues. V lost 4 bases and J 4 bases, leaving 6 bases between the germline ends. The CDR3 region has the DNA TGTGCCAGCAGTGCGGGGGCAGATACGCAGTATTTT. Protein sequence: CASSAGADTQYF.

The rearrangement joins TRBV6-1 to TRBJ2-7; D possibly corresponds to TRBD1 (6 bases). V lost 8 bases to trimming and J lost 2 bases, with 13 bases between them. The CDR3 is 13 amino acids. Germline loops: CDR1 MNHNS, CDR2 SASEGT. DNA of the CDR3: TGTGCCAGCTGGATCAGGGGCCCCTACGAGCAGTACTTC. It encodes CASWIRGPYEQYF.

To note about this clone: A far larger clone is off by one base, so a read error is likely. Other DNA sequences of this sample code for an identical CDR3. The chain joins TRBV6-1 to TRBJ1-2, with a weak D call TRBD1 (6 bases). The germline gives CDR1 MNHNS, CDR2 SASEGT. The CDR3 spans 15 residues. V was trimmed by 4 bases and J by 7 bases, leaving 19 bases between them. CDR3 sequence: CASSGYSTGAGGYTF. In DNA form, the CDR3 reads TGTGCCAGCAGTGGGTACTCGACAGGCGCTGGTGGCTACACCTTC.

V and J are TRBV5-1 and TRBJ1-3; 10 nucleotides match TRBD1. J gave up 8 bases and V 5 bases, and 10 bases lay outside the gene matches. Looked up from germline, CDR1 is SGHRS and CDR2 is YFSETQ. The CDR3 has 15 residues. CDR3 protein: CASSSGTGVRHTIYF. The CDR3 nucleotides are TGCGCCAGCAGTTCAGGGACAGGGGTTCGGCACACCATATATTTT.

CDR3 sequence reads: CASSLRTSGTQETQYF. The CDR3 DNA reads as TGTGCCAGCAGCCTTCGGACTAGCGGGACTCAAGAGACCCAGTACTTC. This rearrangement joins TRBV7-2 to TRBJ2-5; 12 nucleotides align to TRBD2. The trim removed 5 bases at V and 2 bases at J, leaving 6 bases unmatched. The CDR3 covers 16 residues. Germline values: CDR1 SGHTA, CDR2 FQGNSA.

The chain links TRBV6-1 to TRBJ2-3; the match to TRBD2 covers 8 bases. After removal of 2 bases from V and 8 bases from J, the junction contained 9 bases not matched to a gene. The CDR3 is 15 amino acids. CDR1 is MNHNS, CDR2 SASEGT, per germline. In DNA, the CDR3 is TGTGCCAGCAGTGAACTCAGCGGGAGTCTCGCTACGCAGTATTTT. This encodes CASSELSGSLATQYF.

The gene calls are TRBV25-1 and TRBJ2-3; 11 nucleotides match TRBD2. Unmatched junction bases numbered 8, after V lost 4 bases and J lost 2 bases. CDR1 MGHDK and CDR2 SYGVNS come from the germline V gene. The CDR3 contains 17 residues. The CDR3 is CASSVRPGLAVTDTQYF. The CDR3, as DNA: TGTGCCAGCAGTGTCCGACCGGGACTAGCGGTCACAGATACGCAGTATTTT.

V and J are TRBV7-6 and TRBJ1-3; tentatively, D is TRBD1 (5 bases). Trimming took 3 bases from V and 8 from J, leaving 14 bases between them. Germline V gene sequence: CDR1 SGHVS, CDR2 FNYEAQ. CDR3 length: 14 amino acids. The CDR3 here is CASSFGDWGDTIYF. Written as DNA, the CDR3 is TGTGCCAGCAGCTTCGGGGACTGGGGAGACACCATATATTTT.

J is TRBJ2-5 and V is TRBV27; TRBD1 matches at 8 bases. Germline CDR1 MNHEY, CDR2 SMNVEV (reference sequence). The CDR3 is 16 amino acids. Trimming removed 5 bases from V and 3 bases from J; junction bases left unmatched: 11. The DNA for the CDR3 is TGTGCCAGCAGTATCGACAGGGGTAGGGAAAAAGAGACCCAGTACTTC. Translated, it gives CASSIDRGREKETQYF.

CDR3 DNA: TGTGCCAGCAGCGTGGAGGGACAGGGTCCCGGGGAGCTGTTTTTT. The encoded protein is CASSVEGQGPGELFF. This chain links TRBV7-6 with TRBJ2-2; the match to TRBD1 covers 9 bases. The CDR3 loop spans 15 amino acids. Germline loops: CDR1 SGHVS, CDR2 FNYEAQ. Germline trimming cut 5 bases from V and 6 bases from J; bases unmatched to any gene: 7.